The source of this T cell receptor (beta chain) is a study of T cells after posttransplantation cyclophosphamide. V trimming: 5 bases; J trimming: 1 base; junction bases outside the gene matches: 2. CDR1 and CDR2 from the germline V gene are SGHTA and FQGNSA. The CDR3 runs 13 residues. Some clones are missing from TCRdb's copy, which holds only in-frame ones; the method was immunoSEQ multiplex PCR. The data hold 20,000 to 30,000 clones, with more than 75% observed a single time. The receptor was isolated from a woman aged 55-69 years with a blood cancer, CMV-positive, and with a related stem cell donor. Sequencing used PBMCs. The V gene is TRBV7-2, the J gene TRBJ2-7; 7 nucleotides match TRBD1. CDR3 nucleotides: TGTGCCAGCAGCAGGACAGGTTCCTACGAGCAGTACTTC. Protein: CASSRTGSYEQYF.